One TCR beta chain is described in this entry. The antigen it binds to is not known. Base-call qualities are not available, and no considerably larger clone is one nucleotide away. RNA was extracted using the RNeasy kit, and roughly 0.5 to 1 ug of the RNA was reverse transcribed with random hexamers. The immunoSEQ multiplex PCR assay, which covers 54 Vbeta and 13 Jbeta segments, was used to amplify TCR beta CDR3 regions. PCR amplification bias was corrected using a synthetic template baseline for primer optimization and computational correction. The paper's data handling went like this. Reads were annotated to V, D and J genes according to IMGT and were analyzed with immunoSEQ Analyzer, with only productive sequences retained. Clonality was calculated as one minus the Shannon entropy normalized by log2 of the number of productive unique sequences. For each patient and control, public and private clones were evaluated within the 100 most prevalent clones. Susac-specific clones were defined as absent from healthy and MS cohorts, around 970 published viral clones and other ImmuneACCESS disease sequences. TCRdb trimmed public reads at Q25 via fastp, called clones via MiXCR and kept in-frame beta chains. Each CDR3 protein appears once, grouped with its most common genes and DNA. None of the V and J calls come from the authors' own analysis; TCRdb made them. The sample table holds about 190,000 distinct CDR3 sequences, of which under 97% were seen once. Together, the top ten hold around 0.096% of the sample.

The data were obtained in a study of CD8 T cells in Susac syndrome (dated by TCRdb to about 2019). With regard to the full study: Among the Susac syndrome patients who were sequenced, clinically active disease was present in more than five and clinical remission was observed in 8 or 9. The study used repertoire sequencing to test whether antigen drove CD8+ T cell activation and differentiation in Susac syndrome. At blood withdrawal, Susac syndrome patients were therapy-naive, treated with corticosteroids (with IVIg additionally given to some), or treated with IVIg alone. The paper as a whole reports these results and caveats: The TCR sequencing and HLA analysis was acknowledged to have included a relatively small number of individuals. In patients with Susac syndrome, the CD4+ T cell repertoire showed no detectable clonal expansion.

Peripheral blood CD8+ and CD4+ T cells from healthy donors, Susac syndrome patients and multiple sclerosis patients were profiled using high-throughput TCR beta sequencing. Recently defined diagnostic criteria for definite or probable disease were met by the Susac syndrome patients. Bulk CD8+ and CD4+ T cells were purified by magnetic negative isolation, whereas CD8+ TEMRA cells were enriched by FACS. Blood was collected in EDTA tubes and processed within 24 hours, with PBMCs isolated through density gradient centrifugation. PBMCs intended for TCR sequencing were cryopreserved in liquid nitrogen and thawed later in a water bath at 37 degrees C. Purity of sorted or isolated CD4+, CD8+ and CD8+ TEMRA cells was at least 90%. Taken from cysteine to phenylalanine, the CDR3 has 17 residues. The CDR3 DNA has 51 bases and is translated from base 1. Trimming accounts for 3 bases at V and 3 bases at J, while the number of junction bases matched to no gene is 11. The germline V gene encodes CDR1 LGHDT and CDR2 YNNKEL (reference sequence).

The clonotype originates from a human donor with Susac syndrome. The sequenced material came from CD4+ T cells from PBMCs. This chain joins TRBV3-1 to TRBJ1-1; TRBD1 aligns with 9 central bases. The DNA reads TGTGCCAGCAGCCAGCCCGGGACAGGGTTCAGGTACACTGAAGCTTTCTTT. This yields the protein CASSQPGTGFRYTEAFF. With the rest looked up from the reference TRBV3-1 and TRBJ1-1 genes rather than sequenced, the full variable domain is DTAVSQTPKYLVTQMGNDKSIKCEQNLGHDTMYWYKQDSKKFLKIMFSYNNKELIINETVPNRFSPKSPDKAHLNLHINSLELGDSAVYFCASSQPGTGFRYTEAFFGQGTRLTVV.